A single sample is the source of the 30 T cell receptor beta chains below, sequenced in a study of T cell repertoires in cytomegalovirus infection. Their antigen targets remain unknown. Via MiXCR, TCRdb re-called the reads, giving one row per CDR3 protein. The sample carries 570,000 or so distinct CDR3 sequences, 35% to 50% recorded once. Sequencing used cultured PBMCs, obtained from culture after CMV antigen stimulation. The receptor source for this set is a human donor in good health (CMV status not recorded). Some clones in this sample may be carry-over from other donors' samples.

This clonotype was picked up a small number of times. The chain combines TRBV5-1 with TRBJ2-7, with D possibly being TRBD1 (5 bases). Germline CDR1 is SGHRS and CDR2 is YFSETQ. This CDR3 has 14 amino acids. Trimming cost V 0 bases and J 2 bases, with 9 bases left between them. The chain's CDR3 is CASSLEQGTYEQYF. Written as DNA, the CDR3 is TGCGCCAGCAGCTTGGAGCAGGGAACCTACGAGCAGTACTTC. Complete variable domain (other parts from reference TRBV5-1 and TRBJ2-7): KAGVTQTPRYLIKTRGQQVTLSCSPISGHRSVSWYQQTPGQGLQFLFEYFSETQRNKGNFPGRFSGRQFSNSRSEMNVSTLELGDSALYLCASSLEQGTYEQYFGPGTRLTVT.

A few counts support this clonotype. The chain carries TRBV7-2 and TRBJ2-7; D is ambiguous. The CDR3 spans 13 residues. Trimming left V 1 base short and J 3 bases short, with 7 bases between. Germline CDR1 reads SGHTA; CDR2 reads FQGNSA. In DNA form, the CDR3 reads TGTGCCAGCAGCTTAGGGGCTCACTACGAGCAGTACTTC. This codes for CASSLGAHYEQYF.

CDR3 nucleotides: TGTGCCAGCAGCCAAGATATAGGGGGAGAGACCCAGTACTTC. Amino acid sequence: CASSQDIGGETQYF. The rearrangement joins TRBV3-1 to TRBJ2-5; D may be TRBD1 (6 bases). Trimming cost V 0 bases and J 4 bases, with 9 bases left between them. The V gene's germline CDR1 is LGHDT and CDR2 YNNKEL (reference sequence). The CDR3 length is 14 residues.

V gene TRBV4-1 combines with J gene TRBJ2-3; 7 nucleotides align to TRBD1. The CDR3 sequence is 14 residues long. V dropped 1 base and J dropped 9; count of bases not matched to a gene: 7. From germline, CDR1 is MGHRA and CDR2 YSYEKL. The DNA of the CDR3 is TGCGCCAGCAGCCAAGTTAGGGGGCGGAAGACGCAGTATTTT. It translates to CASSQVRGRKTQYF.

This clonotype occurred a few times. The CDR3 coding sequence is TGTGCCAGCAGCTTCGGACTGCTAACTAATGAAAAACTGTTTTTT. Protein product: CASSFGLLTNEKLFF. The gene calls are TRBV5-5 and TRBJ1-4; D not resolved. Germline CDR1 is SGHKS and CDR2 is YYEKEE (reference sequence). This CDR3 region has 15 residues. V lost 2 bases and J 1 base, leaving 9 bases between the germline ends.

This clonotype showed up just a few times. V is TRBV5-6 and J is TRBJ1-1; tentative D call: TRBD1 (5 bases). Trimming left V 1 base short and J 6 bases short, with 13 bases between. Germline CDR1 and CDR2: SGHDT and YYEEEE. CDR3 length equals 14 residues. The CDR3 DNA reads TGTGCCAGCAGCTTGAGGAGGGGCGCCTCTGAAGCTTTCTTT. It translates to CASSLRRGASEAFF.

The gene calls are TRBV25-1 and TRBJ1-5; D might be TRBD1 (6 bases). The ends were cut back, 3 bases at V and 5 bases at J, with 11 bases in the middle. CDR3 size: 14 residues. Germline CDR1 is MGHDK and CDR2 is SYGVNS. This CDR3 reads CASSDATGYQPQHF. The CDR3, as DNA: TGTGCCAGCAGTGACGCGACAGGATATCAGCCCCAGCATTTT.

In this sample, this clonotype turned up a few times. The chain couples TRBV28 to TRBJ1-2; weak D call: TRBD1 (6 bases). CDR3 length: 15 amino acids. The ends were cut back, 4 bases at V and 3 bases at J, with 15 bases in the middle. Per the germline V gene, CDR1 is MDHEN and CDR2 is SYDVKM. Written as DNA, the CDR3 is TGTGCCAGCAGTTCCTTTGGGGGCGCGGACTATGGCTACACCTTC. Its translation is CASSSFGGADYGYTF.

A few counts support this clonotype. The chain uses TRBV12-5 and TRBJ2-5; D is uncertain. CDR3 length equals 19 residues. V shed 0 bases and J shed 0 bases, with 20 bases lying between them. Looked up from germline, CDR1 is LGHNT and CDR2 is FRNRAP. The CDR3 bases are TGTGCTAGTGGTTTGGTACCCATGGGAAAGGGCAATAACCAAGAGACCCAGTACTTC. It encodes CASGLVPMGKGNNQETQYF.

V gene TRBV7-9 combines with J gene TRBJ1-6; D is uncertain. This CDR3 has 14 amino acids. V lost 3 bases and J 7 bases, leaving 10 bases between the germline ends. The germline gives CDR1 SEHNR, CDR2 FQNEAQ (reference sequence). CDR3 coding DNA: TGTGCCAGCAGCTTCGACTTTAGCAATTCACCCCTCCACTTT. The encoded protein is CASSFDFSNSPLHF.

This clonotype appeared a single time. The genes are TRBV7-2 and TRBJ2-7; 9 nucleotides line up with TRBD2. Germline trimming cut 1 base from V and 4 bases from J; bases unmatched to any gene: 8. The CDR3 is 16 residues long. Per the germline V gene, CDR1 is SGHTA and CDR2 is FQGNSA. The CDR3 bases are TGTGCCAGCAGCTTAGAAGGCGGGGGGGTTGGATACGAGCAGTACTTC. Translated: CASSLEGGGVGYEQYF.

This clonotype showed up many times. The chain recombines TRBV7-2 with TRBJ2-7; 8 bases are a match to TRBD1. The V gene end was trimmed by 5 bases and the J gene end by 4 bases; junction bases not matched to a gene: 4. The germline V gene has CDR1 SGHTA and CDR2 FQGNSA. This CDR3 region has 13 residues. The CDR3 spells CASSQGTGYEQYF. The DNA for the CDR3 is TGTGCCAGCAGCCAAGGGACAGGATACGAGCAGTACTTC.

This CDR3 is CASSPVTSSYNEQFF. The CDR3 bases are TGTGCCAGCAGCCCGGTCACAAGCTCCTACAATGAGCAGTTCTTC. The chain has TRBV7-2 and TRBJ2-1; D remains ambiguous. This CDR3 comprises 15 residues. Germline-derived CDR1 and CDR2 are SGHTA and FQGNSA. The ends were cut back, 5 bases at V and 0 bases at J, with 11 bases in the middle.

This clonotype was detected only a few times. The rearrangement uses TRBV7-2 and TRBJ2-2; D gene ambiguous. V lost 9 bases to trimming and J lost 1 base, with 12 bases between them. Germline V lookup: CDR1 SGHTA, CDR2 FQGNSA. The CDR3 is made up of 14 amino acids. In DNA form, the CDR3 reads TGTGCCAGTAATCGAGCAGTGAACACCGGGGAGCTGTTTTTT. Translated, it gives CASNRAVNTGELFF.

V gene TRBV27 combines with J gene TRBJ1-1, with D unresolved. The V end was cut by 0 bases, the J end by 8 bases, with 10 bases between. Germline-derived CDR1 and CDR2 are MNHEY and SMNVEV (reference sequence). This CDR3 region has 13 residues. CDR3 DNA sequence: TGTGCCAGCAGTTTATCGAAAGGATACGAAGCTTTCTTT. Translated, it gives CASSLSKGYEAFF.

This clonotype appeared a few times. J is TRBJ2-7 and V is TRBV7-9; 10 bases line up with TRBD2. From germline, CDR1 is SEHNR and CDR2 FQNEAQ (reference sequence). V was pared by 5 bases and J by 5 bases, with 15 bases of the junction left unmatched. The CDR3 is made up of 17 amino acids. CDR3 residues: CASSLSGRAAGVDEQYF. DNA for the CDR3: TGTGCCAGCAGCCTCAGCGGGAGGGCCGCCGGCGTGGACGAGCAGTACTTC.

This clonotype has just a few counts. The rearrangement joins TRBV10-3 to TRBJ1-1, with D perhaps TRBD1 (5 bases). Trimming removed 10 bases at V and 2 bases at J, with 14 bases between. This CDR3 has 13 amino acids. CDR1 and CDR2 from the germline V gene are ENHRY and SYGVKD. The CDR3 sequence is CATRGGVNTEAFF. As DNA, the CDR3 is TGTGCCACCCGGGGGGGGGTTAACACTGAAGCTTTCTTT.

The chain links TRBV4-1 to TRBJ1-5; D remains ambiguous. V was trimmed by 4 bases and J by 1 base, leaving 11 bases between them. Per the germline V gene, CDR1 is MGHRA and CDR2 is YSYEKL. This CDR3 spans 15 amino acids. CDR3 sequence reads: CASSPNIASNQPQHF. In nucleotides, the CDR3 is TGCGCCAGCAGCCCAAACATCGCAAGCAATCAGCCCCAGCATTTT.

The rearrangement uses TRBV20-1 and TRBJ2-1; 8 bases are a match to TRBD1. The length of the CDR3 is 15 residues. CDR1 is DFQATT and CDR2 is SNEGSKA in the germline V gene (reference sequence). The ends lost 1 base at V and 6 bases at J; junction bases unmatched: 8. The CDR3 here is CSARGRAGGSNEQFF. The CDR3 DNA is TGCAGTGCTAGAGGGAGGGCAGGGGGCTCCAATGAGCAGTTCTTC.

The chain has TRBV4-1 and TRBJ1-2, with 7 bases identical to TRBD1. Germline V gene sequence: CDR1 MGHRA, CDR2 YSYEKL. The CDR3 loop spans 17 amino acids. With V trimmed by 4 bases and J by 8 bases, 19 bases remained unmatched. This chain's CDR3 is CASSPLYRQGLLGGYTF. For the CDR3, the DNA is TGCGCCAGCAGCCCTTTGTACCGACAGGGCCTTTTGGGGGGCTACACCTTC.

The chain has TRBV20-1 and TRBJ2-7, with a weak D call TRBD2 (7 bases). Trimming stripped 6 bases from V and 3 bases from J, with 24 bases between. The germline V gene encodes CDR1 DFQATT and CDR2 SNEGSKA (reference sequence). This CDR3 has 16 amino acids. CDR3 coding DNA: TGCAGTGCCTCTAGGGGGGGGGACTCAGGAGTCTACGAGCAGTACTTC. It codes for CSASRGGDSGVYEQYF.

The chain is built from TRBV6-6 and TRBJ2-7, with TRBD1 matching over 8 bases. The trim removed 7 bases at V and 4 bases at J, leaving 12 bases unmatched. The CDR3 loop spans 15 amino acids. Germline CDR1 and CDR2: MNHNY and SVGAGI (reference sequence). The CDR3 region has the DNA TGTGCCAGCATTTTTCTGGGGGACAGGCAGTACGAGCAGTACTTC. Encoded protein: CASIFLGDRQYEQYF.

V is TRBV12-3 or TRBV12-4 and J is TRBJ2-1, with 8 bases matching TRBD1. The trim removed 5 bases at V and 6 bases at J, leaving 12 bases unmatched. The CDR3 loop spans 16 amino acids. The CDR3 is CASSPDRDRSRNEQFF. DNA of the CDR3: TGTGCCAGCAGTCCCGACCGGGACAGGTCCCGCAATGAGCAGTTCTTC.

The chain employs TRBV7-6 and TRBJ1-2; 7 nucleotides agree with TRBD1. After removal of 5 bases from V and 6 bases from J, the junction contained 9 bases not matched to a gene. The CDR3 has 14 amino acids. The germline V gene encodes CDR1 SGHVS and CDR2 FNYEAQ. Here the CDR3 reads CASSHGQADNGYTF. CDR3 nucleotide sequence: TGTGCCAGCAGCCATGGACAGGCCGATAATGGCTACACCTTC. The full variable domain, rest sourced from reference TRBV7-6 and TRBJ1-2, is GAGVSQSPRYKVTKRGQDVALRCDPISGHVSLYWYRQALGQGPEFLTYFNYEAQQDKSGLPNDRFSAERPEGSISTLTIQRTEQRDSAMYRCASSHGQADNGYTFGSGTRLTVV.

The chain carries TRBV4-3 and TRBJ1-4; possible D gene TRBD1, 5 bases. The germline V and J ends were trimmed by 0 bases and 8 bases, with 13 bases remaining between them. The CDR3 spans 15 residues. Germline V gene sequence: CDR1 LGHNA, CDR2 YSLEER. The CDR3 DNA is TGCGCCAGCAGCCAAGATATTCGGGGGGACGAAAAACTGTTTTTT. Translated, it gives CASSQDIRGDEKLFF.

This clonotype was seen once. Germline is not matched at one junction end, which may reflect a read error. The chain has TRBV7-2 and TRBJ2-3; D is possibly TRBD1 or TRBD2 (5 bases each). Germline V gives CDR1 SGHTA, CDR2 FQGNSA. The CDR3 has 15 amino acids. The CDR3 sequence: CASSLDEGLTATQYF. The CDR3 bases are TGTGCCAGCAGCTTAGACGAGGGGCTCACAGCTACGCAGTATTTT. The full variable domain, completed using reference TRBV7-2 and TRBJ2-3, is GAGVSQSPSNKVTEKGKDVELRCDPISGHTALYWYRQSLGQGLEFLIYFQGNSAPDKSGLPSDRFSAERTGGSVSTLTIQRTQQEDSAVYLCASSLDEGLTATQYFGPGTRLTVL.

The rearrangement links TRBV7-8 to TRBJ2-7; 7 bases fit TRBD2. The CDR3 extends over 22 amino acids. Germline V gene lookup returns CDR1 SGHVS and CDR2 FQNEAQ. V dropped 1 base and J dropped 1; count of bases not matched to a gene: 25. The CDR3 DNA follows: TGTGCCAGCAGCTTAGTAAGTCGAGACGGATGGAGCCTAGCGGTTCTGTCCTACGAGCAGTACTTC. As protein: CASSLVSRDGWSLAVLSYEQYF.

V is TRBV12-3 or TRBV12-4 and J is TRBJ1-6; tentatively, D is TRBD1 (5 bases). This CDR3 is built from 14 residues. Deletions cut 9 bases from V and 7 bases from J, with 16 bases between. CDR3 in amino acids: CASRARADNSPLHF. The CDR3 DNA is TGTGCCAGTAGGGCCAGGGCGGACAATTCACCCCTCCACTTT.

As regards this clonotype: The junction and the germline gene differ at one end; a read error may be behind it. The genes are TRBV11-3 and TRBJ2-1, with 8 bases fitting TRBD2. The V gene's germline CDR1 is SGHNT and CDR2 YENEEA. The CDR3 contains 16 residues. Here the CDR3 DNA reads TGTGCCAGCGCCGACGGGAGGGGGGGGGCCTACAAAGAGCAGTTCTTC. It codes for CASADGRGGAYKEQFF. Full variable domain (rest looked up from reference TRBV11-3 and TRBJ2-1): EAGVVQSPRYKIIEKKQPVAFWCNPISGHNTLYWYLQNLGQGPELLIRYENEEAVDDSQLPKDRFSAERLKGVDSTLKIQPAELGDSAVYLCASADGRGGAYKEQFFGPGTRLTVL.

This rearrangement joins TRBV20-1 to TRBJ1-1; 7 bases agree with TRBD1. The CDR3 totals 14 residues. After removal of 0 bases from V and 4 bases from J, the junction contained 5 bases not matched to a gene. CDR1 and CDR2 (germline): DFQATT, SNEGSKA (reference sequence). In DNA form, the CDR3 reads TGCAGTGCTAGAGAGGGACAGATTTTCACTGAAGCTTTCTTT. Translated: CSAREGQIFTEAFF.